This is a list of T cell receptor beta chains from one sample in a study of radiotherapy plus CTLA-4 blockade in lung cancer. Assay: immunoSEQ multiplex PCR; the TCRdb copy retains only in-frame clones and omits some. The sample contains tens of thousands of clones, roughly 76% of which appear only once. The sequences come from peripheral blood, collected from a patient treated with radiotherapy plus ipilimumab. Every receptor here comes from a human donor with non-small cell lung cancer whose response to radiotherapy plus ipilimumab could not be evaluated. Each CDR3 is given with its conserved first and last residue. A D gene is named only where the DNA matches it firmly. Clone size, where shown, is once, few, many, or a class for clones that have expanded.

V	size	D	J	DNA	CDR3
TRBV4-2	NA	TRBD2	TRBJ2-5	TGTGCCAGCAGCCAACTAGCGGGAACTCAAGAGACCCAGTACTTC	CASSQLAGTQETQYF
TRBV5-1	NA	TRBD2	TRBJ2-2	TGCGCCAGCAGCTTGGTACTAGCGGGAGGGCTCACCGGGGAGCTGTTTTTT	CASSLVLAGGLTGELFF
TRBV2	NA	NA	TRBJ1-6	TGTGCCAGCAGTGATTTAAAGGTAGTCACAGGGTTTGGCTCACCCCTCCACTTT	CASSDLKVVTGFGSPLHF
TRBV19	NA	NA	TRBJ2-3	TGTGCCAGTAGCACGCGGGCCACGCAGTATTTT	CASSTRATQYF
TRBV5-1	NA	TRBD2	TRBJ2-5	TGCGCCAGCAGCAGGGGACTAGCGGGAGAGGTCGGAGAGACCCAGTACTTC	CASSRGLAGEVGETQYF
TRBV27	NA	NA	TRBJ1-5	TGTGCCAGCAGTTTATCGATCCGGGGGCCCCAGCATTTT	CASSLSIRGPQHF
TRBV19	NA	TRBD2	TRBJ2-1	TGTGCCAGTAGTATGGGACTAGCGTCGGGTGGTGAGCAGTTCTTC	CASSMGLASGGEQFF
TRBV2	once	NA	TRBJ1-5	TGTGCCAGCGAGGAGACAGGCCGCTATCAGCCCCAGCATTTT	CASEETGRYQPQHF
TRBV5-5	few	NA	TRBJ1-1	TGTGCCAGCAGCTTGTCAGCAGGGGAGACTGAAGCTTTCTTT	CASSLSAGETEAFF
TRBV13	NA	NA	TRBJ1-4	TGTGCCAGCAGTATTAAGGGACTCTCAAATGAAAAACTGTTTTTT	CASSIKGLSNEKLFF
TRBV30	NA	NA	TRBJ1-5	TGTGCCTGGAGTGTACAGAGCAATCAGCCCCAGCATTTT	CAWSVQSNQPQHF
TRBV18	NA	TRBD1	TRBJ1-1	TGTGCCAGCTCACCCGGGACAGGGGATCGGGCGGACACTGAAGCTTTCTTT	CASSPGTGDRADTEAFF
TRBV7-6	NA	TRBD1	TRBJ1-2	TGTGCCAGCAGCCCATATGGGACAGGACCTTATGGCTACACCTTC	CASSPYGTGPYGYTF
TRBV6-1	NA	NA	TRBJ1-2	TGTGCCGCCCTGACTGACTATGGCTACACCTTC	CAALTDYGYTF
TRBV21-1	NA	NA	TRBJ2-7	TGTGCCAGCAGCAAACCTCTGAAGCCGACCTACGAGCAGTACTTC	CASSKPLKPTYEQYF
TRBV7-2	NA	TRBD1	TRBJ1-1	TGTGCCAGCAGCTTAAATCCCCACGGACAGGGGCGTTATAGCACTGAAGCTTTCTTT	CASSLNPHGQGRYSTEAFF
TRBV14	NA	NA	TRBJ2-7	TGTGCCAGCAGCCCTCCCGAGGGTTTCTCCTCCTACGAGCAGTACTTC	CASSPPEGFSSYEQYF
TRBV2	NA	NA	TRBJ1-1	TGTGCCAGCAGTGGGGACTCGAACACTGAAGCTTTCTTT	CASSGDSNTEAFF
TRBV15	NA	TRBD1	TRBJ1-2	TGTGCCACCAGCAGGGCCGGGACAGGGGAGGGCTACACCTTC	CATSRAGTGEGYTF
TRBV19	few	NA	TRBJ1-1	TGTGCCAGTAGTATTGAGGGAATGGACACTGAAGCTTTCTTT	CASSIEGMDTEAFF
TRBV27	NA	NA	TRBJ2-5	TGTGCCAGCAGTCCAAACGGAGCCGAGACCCAGTACTTC	CASSPNGAETQYF
TRBV6-1	NA	TRBD2	TRBJ2-7	TGTGCCAGCAGTGCGTCGGGACTAGCGGAGTACTACGAGCAGTACTTC	CASSASGLAEYYEQYF
TRBV27	NA	NA	TRBJ2-2	TGTGCCAGCAGTTTAGACAGTTCGGGCACCGGGGAGCTGTTTTTT	CASSLDSSGTGELFF
TRBV9	NA	NA	TRBJ1-1	TGTGCCAGCAGCGTCACAACGAACACTGAAGCTTTCTTT	CASSVTTNTEAFF
TRBV2	NA	TRBD2	TRBJ2-5	TGTGCCAGCAGAGGCGCGGGAGGGCCCCAAGAGACCCAGTACTTC	CASRGAGGPQETQYF
TRBV9	NA	NA	TRBJ1-1	TGTGCCAGCAGCGTAGGTGGGGTAACTAGGACTGAAGCTTTCTTT	CASSVGGVTRTEAFF
TRBV5-1	NA	TRBD1	TRBJ2-5	TGCGCCAGCAGCCCCGGACAGGGGAAGGAGACCCAGTACTTC	CASSPGQGKETQYF
TRBV7-9	NA	NA	TRBJ2-5	TGTGCCAGCAGCTCCTCGTACCAAGAGACCCAGTACTTC	CASSSSYQETQYF
TRBV28	NA	TRBD1	TRBJ1-5	TGTGCCAGCAGTTTCGGGGACAGGGATCAGCCCCAGCATTTT	CASSFGDRDQPQHF
TRBV30	NA	TRBD1	TRBJ2-7	TGTGCCTGGAGTGCCCCATGGGGACAGGGGGACCTTCTCCCGTACTTC	CAWSAPWGQGDLLPYF
TRBV27	once	TRBD1	TRBJ1-1	TGTGCCAGCAGTTTAAACAGGGGGAGCACTGAAGCTTTCTTT	CASSLNRGSTEAFF
TRBV6-5	NA	NA	TRBJ2-3	TGTGCCAGCAGTTCTTTCGGCGGCGGGAACACAGATACGCAGTATTTT	CASSSFGGGNTDTQYF
TRBV19	NA	NA	TRBJ2-1	TGTGCCAGTAGTATAGGAGCCTACAATGAGCAGTTCTTC	CASSIGAYNEQFF
TRBV30	NA	NA	TRBJ1-2	TGTGCCTGGAGTCTCGTCCCAGCTAACTATGGCTACACCTTC	CAWSLVPANYGYTF
TRBV5-6	NA	NA	TRBJ2-4	TGTGCCAGCAGCTTCTTTTCGCCAACTCCTCATCCGTACTTC	CASSFFSPTPHPYF
TRBV7-9	few	TRBD2	TRBJ2-3	TGTGCCAGCAGCAATACCCGGGGGGGGGATACGCAGTATTTT	CASSNTRGGDTQYF
TRBV16	few	NA	TRBJ1-6	TGTGCCAGCAGCCAATCGGCGGGGGGGAATTCACCCCTCCACTTT	CASSQSAGGNSPLHF
TRBV7-3	NA	TRBD1	TRBJ2-1	TGTGCCAGCAGCTTAGGGACAGGGTTTGACAATGAGCAGTTCTTC	CASSLGTGFDNEQFF
TRBV29-1	NA	TRBD1	TRBJ2-3	TGCAGCGGGGACAGTGAGGGGTCAGATACGCAGTATTTT	CSGDSEGSDTQYF
TRBV7-8	NA	TRBD2	TRBJ2-5	TGTGCCAGCAGCGTACGACTAGCGGGAGGCAGTCGGGAGACCCAGTACTTC	CASSVRLAGGSRETQYF
TRBV7-9	few	NA	TRBJ1-1	TGTGCCAGCAGCTTAGCCGGCGGACTTGTGAACACTGAAGCTTTCTTT	CASSLAGGLVNTEAFF
TRBV18	NA	NA	TRBJ1-2	TGTGCCAGCTCACCACGAACACCGACGGGGATTAACTATGGCTACACCTTC	CASSPRTPTGINYGYTF
TRBV7-4	NA	TRBD1	TRBJ2-7	TGTGCCAGCAGCCGGGGACAGGGGACTTCCTACGAGCAGTACTTC	CASSRGQGTSYEQYF